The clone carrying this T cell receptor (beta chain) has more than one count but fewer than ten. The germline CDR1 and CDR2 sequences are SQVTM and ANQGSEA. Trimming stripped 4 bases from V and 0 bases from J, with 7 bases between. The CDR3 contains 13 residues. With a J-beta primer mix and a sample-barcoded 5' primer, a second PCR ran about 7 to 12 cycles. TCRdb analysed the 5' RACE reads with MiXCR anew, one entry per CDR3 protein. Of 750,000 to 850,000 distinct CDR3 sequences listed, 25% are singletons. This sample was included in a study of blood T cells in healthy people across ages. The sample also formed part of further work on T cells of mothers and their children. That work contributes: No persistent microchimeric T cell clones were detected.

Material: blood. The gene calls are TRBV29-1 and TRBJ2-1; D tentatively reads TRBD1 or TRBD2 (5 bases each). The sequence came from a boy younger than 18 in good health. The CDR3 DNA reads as TGCAGCGTTGGTGGGGGCTCCTACAATGAGCAGTTCTTC. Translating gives CSVGGGSYNEQFF.